A selection of T cell receptor beta chains follows, all from one sample in a study of blood T cell repertoires in COVID-19. Sequenced by immunoSEQ multiplex PCR; TCRdb stores in-frame clones only, minus some. Seen here are approximately 200,000 clones, around 87% observed once, and the top ten hold under 4%. The sample consisted of PBMCs or T cells enriched from blood (not recorded which). Receptor source: a woman between 18 and 30 years old in a cohort exposed to, infected with or recovered from COVID-19 (not recorded which). Both conserved end residues are part of each CDR3. Each record gives: D gene, V gene, J gene, clone size, CDR3 DNA, CDR3 protein. A D gene is named only where the DNA matches it firmly. The size field is filled for only some rows; it gives once, few, many or a size class.

d_call: TRBD1; v_call: TRBV7-2; j_call: TRBJ1-2; clone_size: NA; cdr3_nt: TGTGCCAGCAGGAAGGACAGGGGGGATCCCCTAACAATCTTC; cdr3_aa: CASRKDRGDPLTIF
d_call: NA; v_call: TRBV12-3/TRBV12-4; j_call: TRBJ1-5; clone_size: once; cdr3_nt: TGTGCCAGCGGCCTAGGGGTTGATCAGCCCCAGCATTTT; cdr3_aa: CASGLGVDQPQHF
d_call: TRBD1; v_call: TRBV5-4; j_call: TRBJ1-4; clone_size: NA; cdr3_nt: TGTGCCAGCAGCCGGACAGGGGGCGATGAAAAACTGTTTTTT; cdr3_aa: CASSRTGGDEKLFF
d_call: NA; v_call: TRBV28; j_call: TRBJ1-1; clone_size: NA; cdr3_nt: TGTGCCAGCATTGACCGGGGGGCGCATAGTGAAGCTTTCTTT; cdr3_aa: CASIDRGAHSEAFF
d_call: NA; v_call: TRBV28; j_call: TRBJ1-2; clone_size: NA; cdr3_nt: TGTGCCAGCAGTCTCGAATCAGGGCTTCTCCAGGGGGGCTACACCTTC; cdr3_aa: CASSLESGLLQGGYTF
d_call: TRBD1; v_call: TRBV9; j_call: TRBJ2-2; clone_size: NA; cdr3_nt: TGTGCCAGCAGGGACGGACAGGGGGCCGGGGCCGGGGAGCTGTTTTTT; cdr3_aa: CASRDGQGAGAGELFF
d_call: TRBD2; v_call: TRBV10-3; j_call: TRBJ2-7; clone_size: NA; cdr3_nt: TGTGCCATCAGAACTACTAGCGGGGGTGGCTACGAGCAGTACTTC; cdr3_aa: CAIRTTSGGGYEQYF
d_call: TRBD1; v_call: TRBV4-2; j_call: TRBJ2-2; clone_size: NA; cdr3_nt: TGTGCCAGCAGTAGAAACAGGGGGCTCGGCGGGGAGCTGTTTTTT; cdr3_aa: CASSRNRGLGGELFF
d_call: NA; v_call: TRBV7-9; j_call: TRBJ1-1; clone_size: NA; cdr3_nt: TGTGCCAGCAGCTTAATGGGAGGGACGGTGAACACTGAAGCTTTCTTT; cdr3_aa: CASSLMGGTVNTEAFF
d_call: NA; v_call: TRBV2; j_call: TRBJ2-6; clone_size: once; cdr3_nt: TGTGCCAGCTTAGTGGGTGGGCCCTCTGGGGCCAACGTCCTGACTTTC; cdr3_aa: CASLVGGPSGANVLTF
d_call: TRBD2; v_call: TRBV10-3; j_call: TRBJ2-1; clone_size: NA; cdr3_nt: TGTGCCATCAGTGAGTTTACACCCGGGGGGAGGAATGAGCAGTTCTTC; cdr3_aa: CAISEFTPGGRNEQFF
d_call: NA; v_call: TRBV6-5; j_call: TRBJ1-4; clone_size: NA; cdr3_nt: TGTGCCAGCAGCCCCACAGGGCAGGCTAATGAAAAACTGTTTTTT; cdr3_aa: CASSPTGQANEKLFF
d_call: NA; v_call: TRBV5-8; j_call: TRBJ1-5; clone_size: NA; cdr3_nt: TGTGCCAGCAGCTCTAACAGGGCCTATAGCAATCAGCCCCAGCATTTT; cdr3_aa: CASSSNRAYSNQPQHF
d_call: TRBD2; v_call: TRBV2; j_call: TRBJ2-1; clone_size: NA; cdr3_nt: TGTGCCAGCAGCCGCATAGCGGGTCCTCGCAATGAGCAGTTCTTC; cdr3_aa: CASSRIAGPRNEQFF
d_call: TRBD1; v_call: TRBV5-1; j_call: TRBJ1-6; clone_size: NA; cdr3_nt: TGCGCCAGCAGCCTGACAGGGGACTCCTATAATTCACCCCTCCACTTT; cdr3_aa: CASSLTGDSYNSPLHF
d_call: TRBD1; v_call: TRBV15; j_call: TRBJ2-7; clone_size: NA; cdr3_nt: TGTGCCACCAGCCTATCAACTTCACACCGGGACAGGGCCTACGAGCAGTACTTC; cdr3_aa: CATSLSTSHRDRAYEQYF
d_call: NA; v_call: TRBV19; j_call: TRBJ1-6; clone_size: once; cdr3_nt: TGTGCCAGTAGTATTGGAGTCGGGCAGGGGATTTCACCCCTCCACTTT; cdr3_aa: CASSIGVGQGISPLHF
d_call: NA; v_call: TRBV30; j_call: TRBJ2-2; clone_size: NA; cdr3_nt: TGTGCCTGGACCCGCGGGGTGGGCACCGGGGAGCTGTTTTTT; cdr3_aa: CAWTRGVGTGELFF
d_call: TRBD2; v_call: TRBV7-3; j_call: TRBJ2-1; clone_size: NA; cdr3_nt: TGTGCCAGCAGCTCGACTAGCGGGAGGGCCTACAATGAGCAGTTCTTC; cdr3_aa: CASSSTSGRAYNEQFF
d_call: TRBD1; v_call: TRBV3-1/TRBV3-2; j_call: TRBJ1-2; clone_size: NA; cdr3_nt: TGTGCCAGCAGCCGGATAGAGACAGGGAACTATGGCTACACCTTC; cdr3_aa: CASSRIETGNYGYTF
d_call: TRBD1; v_call: TRBV27; j_call: TRBJ1-5; clone_size: NA; cdr3_nt: TGTGCCAGCACCTTCTACGGACAGGCGGGGACCCTAAATCAGCCCCAGCATTTT; cdr3_aa: CASTFYGQAGTLNQPQHF
d_call: NA; v_call: TRBV24-1; j_call: TRBJ1-3; clone_size: NA; cdr3_nt: TGTGCCACCAGTGATGTGTGGGTCAAGGACAGCCACTCTGGAAACACCATATATTTT; cdr3_aa: CATSDVWVKDSHSGNTIYF
d_call: NA; v_call: TRBV6-5; j_call: TRBJ2-2; clone_size: NA; cdr3_nt: TGTGCCAGCAGAGGACAGATGAACACCGGGGAGCTGTTTTTT; cdr3_aa: CASRGQMNTGELFF
d_call: NA; v_call: TRBV27; j_call: TRBJ1-1; clone_size: NA; cdr3_nt: TGTGCCAGCAGTTTATCACAGGAAGGCACTGAAGCTTTCTTT; cdr3_aa: CASSLSQEGTEAFF
d_call: NA; v_call: TRBV7-9; j_call: TRBJ1-6; clone_size: NA; cdr3_nt: TGTGCCAGCAGCTTTGGTCTCCGGGATTCACCCCTCCACTTT; cdr3_aa: CASSFGLRDSPLHF
d_call: TRBD2; v_call: TRBV15; j_call: TRBJ2-5; clone_size: NA; cdr3_nt: TGTGCCACCAGCGGGGGTAGCGGGGGGGCTCGAGAGACCCAGTACTTC; cdr3_aa: CATSGGSGGARETQYF
d_call: NA; v_call: TRBV19; j_call: TRBJ2-1; clone_size: once; cdr3_nt: TGTGCCAGTAGTATGTTAAGCGGACTCAGCTCCTACAATGAGCAGTTCTTC; cdr3_aa: CASSMLSGLSSYNEQFF
d_call: NA; v_call: TRBV2; j_call: TRBJ2-7; clone_size: NA; cdr3_nt: TGTGCCAGCAGTCAGGCAGGGTATGGCGAGCAGTACTTC; cdr3_aa: CASSQAGYGEQYF
d_call: NA; v_call: TRBV28; j_call: TRBJ1-1; clone_size: NA; cdr3_nt: TGTGCCAGCAGTTTATTAGGGCAGGGCAGCACTGAAGCTTTCTTT; cdr3_aa: CASSLLGQGSTEAFF
d_call: NA; v_call: TRBV2; j_call: TRBJ2-7; clone_size: NA; cdr3_nt: TGTGCCAGCCGGAGTTACGAGCAGTACTTC; cdr3_aa: CASRSYEQYF
d_call: TRBD1; v_call: TRBV5-6; j_call: TRBJ1-5; clone_size: NA; cdr3_nt: TGTGCCAGCGTCCGAGAGACAGGGCCCTACAGCAATCAGCCCCAGCATTTT; cdr3_aa: CASVRETGPYSNQPQHF
d_call: NA; v_call: TRBV6-1; j_call: TRBJ2-1; clone_size: NA; cdr3_nt: TGTGCCAGCAGTGAAGTCGTGGCCAGATACAATGAGCAGTTCTTC; cdr3_aa: CASSEVVARYNEQFF
d_call: NA; v_call: TRBV27; j_call: TRBJ2-2; clone_size: NA; cdr3_nt: TGTGCCAGCAGCCACGAGGGGGTCACCGGGGAGCTGTTTTTT; cdr3_aa: CASSHEGVTGELFF
d_call: NA; v_call: TRBV28; j_call: TRBJ2-3; clone_size: NA; cdr3_nt: TGTGCCAGCAGCGCCCCGGGCCTAGCCAGTGCAGATACGCAGTATTTT; cdr3_aa: CASSAPGLASADTQYF
d_call: TRBD1; v_call: TRBV18; j_call: TRBJ1-1; clone_size: NA; cdr3_nt: TGTGCCAGCTCACCAGGACAGGAGCTTGGTGCTTTCTTT; cdr3_aa: CASSPGQELGAFF
d_call: NA; v_call: TRBV2; j_call: TRBJ1-1; clone_size: NA; cdr3_nt: TGTGCCAGCAGTGCAGGGGTGAACACTGAAGCTTTCTTT; cdr3_aa: CASSAGVNTEAFF
d_call: NA; v_call: TRBV7-9; j_call: TRBJ1-6; clone_size: NA; cdr3_nt: TGTGCCAGCAGCGTGGGGCAGGGAAGCTCCTATAATTCACCCCTCCACTTT; cdr3_aa: CASSVGQGSSYNSPLHF
d_call: NA; v_call: TRBV30; j_call: TRBJ2-5; clone_size: NA; cdr3_nt: TGTGCCTGGCGAATGGGGTTGACAGACCAAGAGACCCAGTACTTC; cdr3_aa: CAWRMGLTDQETQYF
d_call: TRBD1; v_call: TRBV11-2; j_call: TRBJ2-1; clone_size: NA; cdr3_nt: TGTGCCAGCAGCTTCGGGACAGGGGGCGGGGATGAGCAGTTCTTC; cdr3_aa: CASSFGTGGGDEQFF
d_call: TRBD1; v_call: TRBV7-3; j_call: TRBJ1-1; clone_size: NA; cdr3_nt: TGTGCCAGCAGCTTAAGGCCACCGGGACAGTCGAACACTGAAGCTTTCTTT; cdr3_aa: CASSLRPPGQSNTEAFF
d_call: NA; v_call: TRBV24-1; j_call: TRBJ1-1; clone_size: once; cdr3_nt: TGTGCCACCAGGGCTCGGGTGAACACTGAAGCTTTCTTT; cdr3_aa: CATRARVNTEAFF
d_call: NA; v_call: TRBV28; j_call: TRBJ2-2; clone_size: NA; cdr3_nt: TGTGCCAGCAGAGAAGAGAACGGGGAGCTGTTTTTT; cdr3_aa: CASREENGELFF
d_call: TRBD1; v_call: TRBV6-1; j_call: TRBJ1-3; clone_size: once; cdr3_nt: TGTGCCAGCAGTGCCAGGGGGTCCCTACGAGGAAGCTCTGGAAACACCATATATTTT; cdr3_aa: CASSARGSLRGSSGNTIYF
d_call: NA; v_call: TRBV7-2; j_call: TRBJ1-1; clone_size: NA; cdr3_nt: TGTGCCAGCAGCTCCCCCCCATCCACTGAAGCTTTCTTT; cdr3_aa: CASSSPPSTEAFF
d_call: NA; v_call: TRBV15; j_call: TRBJ2-3; clone_size: NA; cdr3_nt: TGTGCCACCAGCAGAGTGGGGGCATCCACAGATACGCAGTATTTT; cdr3_aa: CATSRVGASTDTQYF
d_call: NA; v_call: TRBV4-2; j_call: TRBJ2-1; clone_size: NA; cdr3_nt: TGTGCCAGCGAAATGGTCTCTGGAGCTGAGCAGTTCTTC; cdr3_aa: CASEMVSGAEQFF
d_call: TRBD1; v_call: TRBV9; j_call: TRBJ1-1; clone_size: NA; cdr3_nt: TGTGCCAGCAGCGCGGGACAGGGTAGGTGGTCGAACACTGAAGCTTTCTTT; cdr3_aa: CASSAGQGRWSNTEAFF
d_call: NA; v_call: TRBV10-1; j_call: TRBJ2-3; clone_size: NA; cdr3_nt: TGCGCCAGCAGTGGAAACAGGTTTGCAGATACGCAGTATTTT; cdr3_aa: CASSGNRFADTQYF
d_call: NA; v_call: TRBV7-2; j_call: TRBJ1-1; clone_size: few; cdr3_nt: TGTGCCAGCAGCGTCAACAGGGTTACTGAAGCTTTCTTT; cdr3_aa: CASSVNRVTEAFF
d_call: NA; v_call: TRBV30; j_call: TRBJ1-2; clone_size: NA; cdr3_nt: TGTGCCTGGAGTGTGCCGCAGGGTTATGGCTACACCTTC; cdr3_aa: CAWSVPQGYGYTF